This TCR beta chain was documented in a study of cytomegalovirus exposure and HLA in healthy donors. Overall study results and limits: A later analysis reportedly identified an Asian-associated ancestry cluster as carrying fewer N-insertions than the approximately 670-donor mean.

To note about this clone: Its cognate antigen is unknown.

Donors sampled were nominally healthy, though unrecorded immune exposures were likely. The PCR had 60 Vbeta and 13 Jbeta primers. Method: immunoSEQ multiplex PCR; TCRdb's copy keeps in-frame clones and lacks some. Found here are 120,000 to 150,000 clones, approximately 80% of them singletons; the top ten hold about 4.7%. The CDR3 contains 14 residues. V lost 1 base and J lost 1, with 7 bases in between. The V gene's germline CDR1 is LNHDA and CDR2 SQIVND (reference sequence). The J gene is TRBJ1-1, the V gene TRBV19; possibly TRBD1 for D (6 bases). Sequenced sample: PBMCs. This clonotype was obtained from a male donor in good health and CMV-seronegative. The CDR3 here is CASSIGQANTEAFF. For the CDR3, the DNA is TGTGCCAGTAGTATAGGACAGGCGAACACTGAAGCTTTCTTT.